Shown below are 18 T cell receptor beta chains from a single sample sequenced in a study of blood T cells in healthy people across ages. PCR was performed a second time for about 6 to 11 cycles using a sample-barcoded 5' primer and a J-beta primer mix. TCRdb used MiXCR to reprocess the 5' RACE reads, holding one entry per CDR3 protein. The sample has more than 500,000 distinct CDR3 sequences, 25% to 30% seen once. The specimen sequenced was blood. These receptors originate from a woman in her seventies in good health.

CDR3 DNA sequence: TGTGCCAGCCGGGGACCTCAGACCTCCTACGAGCAGTACTTC. Protein sequence: CASRGPQTSYEQYF. This rearrangement joins TRBV6-2 or TRBV6-3 to TRBJ2-7; TRBD1 or TRBD2 may be the D gene (5 bases each). This CDR3 contains 14 residues. The germline V gene has CDR1 MNHEY and CDR2 SVGEGT. Trimming pared 8 bases from V and 0 bases from J, leaving 14 bases between.

This clonotype came up a few times. This rearrangement joins TRBV20-1 to TRBJ1-5; weak D call: TRBD1 (6 bases). Trimming removed 0 bases from V and 5 bases from J, with 11 bases in between. This CDR3 has 14 amino acids. Germline CDR1 and CDR2: DFQATT and SNEGSKA (reference sequence). CDR3 region: CSARESGVYQPQHF. The CDR3 bases are TGCAGTGCTAGAGAATCAGGGGTATATCAGCCCCAGCATTTT.

The chain is built from TRBV4-3 and TRBJ2-7; 8 nucleotides align to TRBD2. The V gene end was trimmed by 4 bases and the J gene end by 2 bases; junction bases not matched to a gene: 7. This CDR3 comprises 15 residues. Germline V gives CDR1 LGHNA, CDR2 YSLEER. DNA of the CDR3: TGCGCCAGCAGCCCTTTAGCGGGGACAACCTACGAGCAGTACTTC. Its protein product is CASSPLAGTTYEQYF.

The J gene is TRBJ1-2, the V gene TRBV7-2, with 7 positions matching TRBD1. J gave up 4 bases and V 2 bases, and 7 bases lay outside the gene matches. This CDR3 is built from 15 residues. The germline V gene encodes CDR1 SGHTA and CDR2 FQGNSA. CDR3 loop: CASSLLPGQVYGYTF. CDR3 bases: TGTGCCAGCAGCTTACTGCCTGGACAGGTCTATGGCTACACCTTC.

This clonotype was detected ten times or more. The chain uses TRBV6-1 and TRBJ2-1; TRBD1 is a possible D gene (6 bases). The CDR3 consists of 12 residues. Trimming removed 1 base from V and 15 bases from J, with 13 bases in between. CDR1 and CDR2 from the germline V gene are MNHNS and SASEGT. CDR3 protein: CASSEGWDMPFF. CDR3 nucleotide sequence: TGTGCCAGCAGTGAAGGGTGGGACATGCCGTTCTTC.

In regard to this clonotype: The germline gene is not matched at one end of the junction; a read error may be the cause. The rearrangement joins TRBV29-1 to TRBJ1-2; D gene uncertain. The germline gives CDR1 SQVTM, CDR2 ANQGSEA. This CDR3 contains 13 residues. The DNA of the CDR3 is TGCAGCGTCGCTACCGAGGTTACCTATGGCTACACATTC. It yields the protein CSVATEVTYGYTF.

The chain links TRBV7-2 to TRBJ1-5; D is unresolved. Trimming left V 1 base short and J 7 bases short, with 11 bases between. This CDR3 is 14 amino acids long. CDR1 and CDR2 from the germline V gene are SGHTA and FQGNSA. The DNA of the CDR3 is TGTGCCAGCAGCTTAGGGACCAACAAGCAGCCCCAGCATTTT. Translation gives CASSLGTNKQPQHF.

The chain joins TRBV25-1 to TRBJ1-2, with TRBD1 identical over 10 bases. Germline CDR1 reads MGHDK; CDR2 reads SYGVNS. The CDR3 contains 13 residues. With 6 bases clipped from V and 4 bases from J, the junction kept 2 bases outside the gene matches. Written as DNA, the CDR3 is TGTGCCAGCAGGGGACAGGGGATCTATGGCTACACCTTC. Translated, it gives CASRGQGIYGYTF.

The J gene is TRBJ2-1, the V gene TRBV6-4; maybe TRBD2 (7 bases). The CDR3 length is 15 residues. The ends were cut back, 5 bases at V and 7 bases at J, with 18 bases in the middle. The germline gives CDR1 MRHNA, CDR2 SNTAGT. The CDR3 sequence is CASSSSRGARNEQFF. DNA of the CDR3: TGTGCCAGCAGTTCTTCCCGGGGGGCCAGGAATGAGCAGTTCTTC.

This chain connects TRBV20-1 to TRBJ1-2; 7 bases line up with TRBD1. Per germline, CDR1 DFQATT and CDR2 SNEGSKA (reference sequence). Trimming at V came to 3 bases and at J to 6 bases, leaving 7 bases not matched to a gene. The CDR3 consists of 13 residues. CDR3 DNA: TGCAGTGCTAGCAGAACAGGGGTGGATGGCTACACCTTC. Its translation is CSASRTGVDGYTF.

The genes are TRBV24-1 and TRBJ2-1; 9 bases are shared with TRBD1. Trimming removed 4 bases from V and 0 bases from J; junction bases left unmatched: 6. Germline V CDR1 and CDR2: KGHDR, SFDVKD. This CDR3 is 17 amino acids long. CDR3: CATSDRTGVLSYNEQFF. DNA for the CDR3: TGTGCCACCAGTGACCGGACAGGGGTCCTCTCCTACAATGAGCAGTTCTTC.

This CDR3 reads CASSQDWGGWADTEAFF. The CDR3 coding sequence is TGTGCCAGCAGCCAAGACTGGGGCGGCTGGGCGGACACTGAAGCTTTCTTT. This chain joins TRBV14 and TRBJ1-1; D may be TRBD1 (5 bases). The ends were cut back, 0 bases at V and 3 bases at J, with 17 bases in the middle. This CDR3 is 17 amino acids long. Germline V gene data show CDR1 as SGHDN and CDR2 as FVKESK. The full variable domain, with the rest looked up from reference TRBV14 and TRBJ1-1, is EAGVTQFPSHSVIEKGQTVTLRCDPISGHDNLYWYRRVMGKEIKFLLHFVKESKQDESGMPNNRFLAERTGGTYSTLKVQPAELEDSGVYFCASSQDWGGWADTEAFFGQGTRLTVV.

This clonotype was detected a few times. CDR3 in amino acids: CASSRNSGGALETQYF. The CDR3 DNA sequence: TGTGCCAGCAGCCGAAATAGCGGGGGGGCATTGGAGACCCAGTACTTC. The chain recombines TRBV7-2 with TRBJ2-5, with 11 bases lining up with TRBD2. The CDR3 is 16 amino acids. V lost 5 bases to trimming and J lost 5 bases; unmatched junction nucleotides: 10. Per germline, CDR1 SGHTA and CDR2 FQGNSA.

This clonotype came up a few times. This chain joins TRBV12-3 or TRBV12-4 and TRBJ2-5; TRBD2 agrees at 9 bases. V trimming: 7 bases; J trimming: 1 base; junction bases outside the gene matches: 1. This CDR3 contains 13 residues. The CDR3 loop is CASNSGGQETQYF. The CDR3 DNA reads TGTGCCAGCAATAGCGGGGGCCAAGAGACCCAGTACTTC.

The V gene is TRBV20-1, the J gene TRBJ2-5; unclear D gene. The end of the DNA is better explained by TRBJ2-1, so the J call may be wrong. Germline lookup yields CDR1 DFQATT and CDR2 SNEGSKA (reference sequence). The CDR3 totals 13 residues. CDR3 sequence: CSARGVSGNEQFF. The CDR3 DNA reads as TGCAGTGCTAGAGGGGTGTCCGGGAATGAGCAGTTCTTC.

The chain recombines TRBV7-2 with TRBJ1-4, with a weak D call TRBD1 (5 bases). Germline loops: CDR1 SGHTA, CDR2 FQGNSA. The CDR3 has 15 residues. Trimming left V 6 bases short and J 1 base short, with 12 bases between. The CDR3 spells CASSQLGVTNEKLFF. CDR3 nucleotides: TGTGCCAGCAGTCAACTAGGGGTAACTAATGAAAAACTGTTTTTT.

This clonotype turned up a few times. The V and J genes are TRBV18 and TRBJ2-6; 10 positions agree with TRBD2. Germline CDR1 reads KGHSH; CDR2 reads LQKENI. The CDR3 has 20 residues. V was clipped by 3 bases and J by 0 bases; unmatched bases: 11. The CDR3 DNA reads as TGTGCCAGCTCACCGATTACCCGGACTAGCGGTTACTCTGGGGCCAACGTCCTGACTTTC. Protein: CASSPITRTSGYSGANVLTF.

This clonotype was seen once. The genes are TRBV2 and TRBJ2-4; no clear D gene. The CDR3 is made up of 12 amino acids. V lost 4 bases, J lost 6 bases, and 7 bases lay in between. The germline gives CDR1 SNHLY, CDR2 FYNNEI. The CDR3: CASSGIGNIQYF. In nucleotides, the CDR3 is TGTGCCAGCAGTGGTATAGGAAACATTCAGTACTTC. The full variable domain, completed using reference TRBV2 and TRBJ2-4, is EPEVTQTPSHQVTQMGQEVILRCVPISNHLYFYWYRQILGQKVEFLVSFYNNEISEKSEIFDDQFSVERPDGSNFTLKIRSTKLEDSAMYFCASSGIGNIQYFGAGTRLSVL.